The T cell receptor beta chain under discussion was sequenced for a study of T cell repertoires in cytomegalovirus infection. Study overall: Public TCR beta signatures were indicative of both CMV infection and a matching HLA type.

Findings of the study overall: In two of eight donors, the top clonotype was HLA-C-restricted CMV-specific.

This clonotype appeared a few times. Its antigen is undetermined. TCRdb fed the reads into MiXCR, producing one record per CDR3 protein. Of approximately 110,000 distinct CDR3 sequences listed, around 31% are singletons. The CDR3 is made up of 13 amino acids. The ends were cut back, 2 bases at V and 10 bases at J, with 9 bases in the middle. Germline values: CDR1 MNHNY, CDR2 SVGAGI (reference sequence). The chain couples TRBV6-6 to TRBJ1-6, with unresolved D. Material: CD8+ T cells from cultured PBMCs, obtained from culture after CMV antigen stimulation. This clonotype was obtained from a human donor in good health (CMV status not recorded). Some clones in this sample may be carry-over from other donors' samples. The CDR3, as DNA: TGTGCCAGCAGTTACGGCCAGCGGTCACCCCTCCACTTT. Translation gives CASSYGQRSPLHF.